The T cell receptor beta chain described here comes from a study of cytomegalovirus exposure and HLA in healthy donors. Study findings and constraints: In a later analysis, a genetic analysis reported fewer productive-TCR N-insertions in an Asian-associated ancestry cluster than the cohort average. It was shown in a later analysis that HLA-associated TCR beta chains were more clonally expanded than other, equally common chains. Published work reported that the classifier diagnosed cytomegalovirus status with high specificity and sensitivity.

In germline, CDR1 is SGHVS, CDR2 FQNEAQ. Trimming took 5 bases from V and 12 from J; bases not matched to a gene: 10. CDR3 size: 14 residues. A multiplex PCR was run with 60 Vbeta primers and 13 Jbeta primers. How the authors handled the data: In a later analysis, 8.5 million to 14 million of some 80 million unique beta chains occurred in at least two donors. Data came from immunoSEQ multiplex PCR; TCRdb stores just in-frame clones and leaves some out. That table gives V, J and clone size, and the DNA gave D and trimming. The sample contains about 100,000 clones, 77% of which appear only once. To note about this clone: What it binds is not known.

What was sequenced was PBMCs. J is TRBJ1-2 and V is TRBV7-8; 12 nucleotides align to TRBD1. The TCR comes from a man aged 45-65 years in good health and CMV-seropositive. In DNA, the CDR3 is TGTGCCAGCAGCCCATTGGGACAGGGGGCTAGAGACACCTTC. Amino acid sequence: CASSPLGQGARDTF.